The rows below give T cell receptor beta chains drawn from one sample of a study of T cells after yellow fever vaccination. TCRdb re-analysed the 5' RACE reads in MiXCR, keeping a single row per CDR3 protein. This repertoire shows 250,000 or so distinct CDR3 sequences, roughly 6.8% found once; its top ten account for roughly 1%. This specimen consisted of CD4+ T cells sorted from PBMCs, obtained on the day of the yellow fever booster vaccination. Receptors originate from a man aged 30-40 years who received the YFV17D yellow fever vaccine. Both conserved end residues are part of each CDR3. Fields, in order: V gene, CDR3 protein.

>TRBV20-1
CSARDRGYGYTF
>TRBV10-3
CAISRDYVTYEQYF
>TRBV9
CASSVVGGTQYF
>TRBV5-1
CASSLVSGTDQPQHF
>TRBV28
CASTNYGKNIQYF
>TRBV6-1
CASRGQENQPQHF
>TRBV20-1
CSARDPAGPATDTQYF
>TRBV19
CASAGGQGAYNEQFF
>TRBV19
CASTPTGGAFDYGYTF
>TRBV12-3/TRBV12-4
CASSLGTDREETQYF
>TRBV18
CASSPPTRETQYF
>TRBV25-1
CASSRGGSSYEQYF
>TRBV18
CASSPITGTVNEKLFF
>TRBV5-1
CARNEGETDTEAFF
>TRBV3-1
CASSPLGTAGQETQYF
>TRBV5-8
CASSSLGQGEETQYF
>TRBV20-1
CSASSPELSYEQYF
>TRBV5-1
CASSVTGEGNTIYF
>TRBV2
CASSERPSSYNEQFF
>TRBV7-3
CASRTGSNTGELFF
>TRBV5-6
CASSFTGTGLKADTQYF
>TRBV29-1
CSVVQGTNTGELFF
>TRBV15
CATSRGGGRAYQETQYF
>TRBV6-1
CASQTRGSGTSSYEQYF
>TRBV7-2
CASSNSRTDTQYF
>TRBV3-1
CASSRAREYFF
>TRBV24-1
CATSDFSQSYGYTF
>TRBV7-9
CASSTVGGSGYEQYF
>TRBV7-2
CASSTTYLGANVLTF
>TRBV6-5
CASSYSDSQETQYF
>TRBV19
CASSTSGQSYSYEQYF
>TRBV4-1
CASSGAGENTDTQYF
>TRBV29-1
CSAGGGRGFF
>TRBV6-5
CASSYDQGFYEQYF
>TRBV5-1
CASSREVDSGNTIYF
>TRBV7-9
CANRVEETQYF
>TRBV19
CASSPDRAGNTIYF
>TRBV20-1
CSARDVRGYEQYF
>TRBV11-2
CASRTNLAGGRYEQYF
>TRBV15
CASSGTFTSGNTIYF
>TRBV7-2
CASSLGRWGTPSNEQFF
>TRBV7-9
CASSLGLGGETEYF
>TRBV20-1
CSAPVGASIQYF
>TRBV5-1
CASRAPAGGPISTDTQYF
>TRBV18
CASSPQLTDTQYF
>TRBV7-2
CASSLGRDREQFF
>TRBV20-1
CSASPRSSGRGLTDTQYF
>TRBV12-3/TRBV12-4
CASSPKRTLKSYEQYF
>TRBV5-1
CASSLVMPGAGANVLTF
>TRBV7-9
CASSLGYSSGANVLTF
>TRBV7-2
CASSYGPTEAFF
>TRBV18
CASSPLSNPGQPQHF
>TRBV11-2
CASSPQWGTDTQYF
>TRBV12-3/TRBV12-4
CASSQLAGSNEQFF
>TRBV20-1
CSASPSGRADTQYF
>TRBV3-1
CACSSPSGAQDTQYF
>TRBV20-1
CSANRPENTGELFF
>TRBV6-1
CASCPGVKDTQYF
>TRBV30
CAWKSFTGKTDTQYF
>TRBV11-2
CASGRLGTLLNRRPHEQYF